This TCR beta chain came from a study of T cell responses to AZD1222 COVID-19 vaccine. As regards this clone: Its target is not known.

General observations from the study: Vaccination with two AZD1222 doses was followed by a rise in Spike-specific TCR breadth and depth.

V lost 5 bases, J lost 0 bases, and 11 bases lay in between. The CDR3 loop spans 15 amino acids. Germline values: CDR1 SGHTA, CDR2 FQGNSA. Only in-frame clones appear in the TCRdb table, and some are missing; sequencing was by immunoSEQ multiplex PCR. Of around 120,000 clones in the sample, roughly nine tenths were seen once. V is TRBV7-2 and J is TRBJ2-4; D remains unclear. Sequencing was performed on peripheral blood, taken on day 0 of AZD1222 vaccination. The origin of this receptor is an adult in good health. CDR3 protein: CASSDPGVAKNIQYF. CDR3 in DNA: TGTGCCAGCAGCGACCCTGGGGTAGCCAAAAACATTCAGTACTTC.